Listed below are T cell receptor beta chains from one sample, sequenced in a study of blood T cell repertoires in COVID-19. Repertoires were generated with immunoSEQ multiplex PCR, while TCRdb's copy carries only in-frame clones and drops some. This sample has around 120,000 clones; approximately 71% occur once, and the top ten carry roughly 2%. Material for sequencing was peripheral blood. All receptors come from a woman in her 70s with acute or convalescent COVID-19. CDR3s include the opening cysteine and the closing phenylalanine or tryptophan. Each record gives: clone size, CDR3 length, D gene, V gene, J gene, CDR3 DNA, CDR3 protein. A D gene is named only where the DNA matches it firmly. A row's size may be missing; if present it is once, few, many or a size class.

>-|15|TRBD1|TRBV5-4|TRBJ1-2
TGTGCCAGCAGCCCGGGACAGGGCTCGATCTATGGCTACACCTTC
CASSPGQGSIYGYTF
>-|14|TRBD1|TRBV5-1|TRBJ2-7
TGCGCCAGCAGCTTCACGGACAGGGGGTCCGAGCAGTACTTC
CASSFTDRGSEQYF
>-|13|TRBD2|TRBV30|TRBJ2-5
TGTGCCTGCCTAGCGGGAGTAGGAGAGACCCAGTACTTC
CACLAGVGETQYF
>once|15|-|TRBV19|TRBJ1-4
TGTGCCAGTAGGAGACAGTTTGCAACTAATGAAAAACTGTTTTTT
CASRRQFATNEKLFF
>-|21|TRBD1|TRBV27|TRBJ2-1
TGTGCCAGCAGTATAAAAAGCCGGGACAGGGGACTTCCCAGCTCCTACAATGAGCAGTTCTTC
CASSIKSRDRGLPSSYNEQFF
>-|16|TRBD2|TRBV11-2|TRBJ2-1
TGTGCCAGCAGCTTAGATCAACTAGCGGGAACCAATGAGCAGTTCTTC
CASSLDQLAGTNEQFF
>few|15|-|TRBV6-2/TRBV6-3|TRBJ2-7
TGTGCCAGCAGTCCGGACAGTATGAGCTCCTACGAGCAGTACTTC
CASSPDSMSSYEQYF
>-|19|TRBD1|TRBV11-2|TRBJ1-4
TGTGCCAGCAGCCCGAGGAGCGTCGGGACAGGGGGGGCTAATGAAAAACTGTTTTTT
CASSPRSVGTGGANEKLFF
>-|16|-|TRBV15|TRBJ1-4
TGTGCCACCAGCAGAGAAATGCAGGGGTCTAATGAAAAACTGTTTTTT
CATSREMQGSNEKLFF
>-|15|-|TRBV28|TRBJ1-6
TGTGCCAGCAGTTTCCCCCAACAGTATAATTCACCCCTCCACTTT
CASSFPQQYNSPLHF
>-|13|TRBD1|TRBV6-6|TRBJ1-1
TGTGCCAGCAGCGCAGGGACAGGAGAAGAAGCTTTCTTT
CASSAGTGEEAFF
>few|13|-|TRBV6-5|TRBJ2-7
TGTGCCAGCATAAGCGGAAACGGCTACGAGCAGTACTTC
CASISGNGYEQYF
>-|17|-|TRBV21-1|TRBJ2-1
TGTGCCAGCAGCAAAAGGGGGGGACTAGCGGGAGTGTATGAGCAGTTCTTC
CASSKRGGLAGVYEQFF
>-|15|TRBD1|TRBV7-8|TRBJ1-6
TGTGCCAGCAGCTTCCTCGGGACAGGGGAGTCACCCCTCCACTTT
CASSFLGTGESPLHF
>-|15|TRBD2|TRBV7-2|TRBJ2-5
TGTGCCAGCAGCTTAACTAGCGGGGTCCCAGAGACCCAGTACTTC
CASSLTSGVPETQYF
>-|14|-|TRBV5-1|TRBJ1-1
TGCGCCAGCAGCTTTGGCGACAGGACAGCTTCGGCTTTCTTT
CASSFGDRTASAFF
>-|15|TRBD1|TRBV5-8|TRBJ2-2
TGTGCCAGCAGCTTTGGGACAGGGGGTACCGGGGAGCTGTTTTTT
CASSFGTGGTGELFF
>-|12|-|TRBV20-1|TRBJ1-1
TGCAGTGCTAGTCCCAGGGTTGCTGAAGCTTTCTTT
CSASPRVAEAFF
>-|14|-|TRBV4-1|TRBJ1-2
TGCGCCAGCAGCCAAGAGGGATCAGGGATTGGCTACACCTTC
CASSQEGSGIGYTF
>-|15|TRBD1|TRBV7-2|TRBJ2-1
TGTGCCAGCAGCCCACAGGGGGGAAACTACAATGAGCAGTTCTTC
CASSPQGGNYNEQFF
>-|12|TRBD1|TRBV28|TRBJ2-5
TGTGCCAGCAGTCCCGACAGGGCTACCCAGTACTTC
CASSPDRATQYF
>once|17|TRBD1|TRBV5-1|TRBJ1-1
TGCGCCAGCACCACAGGGGGCTTCTCCCCCATGAACACTGAAGCTTTCTTT
CASTTGGFSPMNTEAFF
>-|14|-|TRBV30|TRBJ2-7
TGTGCCTGGCGGATTGCCAGCTCTAGGTACGAGCAGTACTTC
CAWRIASSRYEQYF